This T cell receptor (beta chain) was obtained from a study of siplizumab effects on memory and regulatory T cells. The protocol was immunoSEQ multiplex PCR, while the TCRdb copy is restricted to in-frame clones and leaves out a portion. The sample has 90,000 to 110,000 clones, under 95% seen once. CDR3 size: 13 residues. V was cut by 4 bases and J by 0 bases, with 7 bases left in between. Germline loops: CDR1 SGHNT, CDR2 YYREEE (reference sequence). The rearrangement uses TRBV5-4 and TRBJ1-1; no clear D gene. The origin of this receptor is a human donor in good health. Sequenced material: Tregs sorted from blood. CDR3 loop: CASSLRVNTEAFF. The CDR3 bases are TGTGCCAGCAGCCTGAGGGTGAACACTGAAGCTTTCTTT.